Listed here are 10 T cell receptor beta chains from one sample, sequenced in a study of OX40 agonist ivuxolimab in advanced cancers. Repertoires were generated with immunoSEQ multiplex PCR, while TCRdb's copy carries only in-frame clones and drops some. This table has under 50,000 clones, approximately 90% appearing once. The sample here was CD4+ or CD8+ T cells sorted from blood, taken in a trial of the OX40 agonist ivuxolimab. These receptors all stem from an adult with an advanced solid tumor such as melanoma, head and neck, liver or kidney cancer.

The rearrangement joins TRBV5-6 to TRBJ1-3; D remains ambiguous. There are 14 residues in the CDR3. The V gene lost 3 bases and the J gene lost 0 bases, with 7 bases spanning the gap. Germline CDR1 is SGHDT and CDR2 is YYEEEE. Here the CDR3 reads CASSSQISGNTIYF. The CDR3 DNA sequence: TGTGCCAGCAGCTCACAGATCTCTGGAAACACCATATATTTT.

V is TRBV9 and J is TRBJ2-1; 7 bases agree with TRBD2. V lost 7 bases to trimming and J lost 4 bases; unmatched junction nucleotides: 14. CDR1 is SGDLS and CDR2 is YYNGEE in the germline V gene. This CDR3 comprises 16 residues. The CDR3 sequence: CASDIRGRLPYNEQFF. CDR3 nucleotide sequence: TGTGCCAGCGATATTCGCGGGAGATTGCCTTACAATGAGCAGTTCTTC. Based on the CDR3 plus reference TRBV9 and TRBJ2-1, the full variable domain is DSGVTQTPKHLITATGQRVTLRCSPRSGDLSVYWYQQSLDQGLQFLIQYYNGEERAKGNILERFSAQQFPDLHSELNLSSLELGDSALYFCASDIRGRLPYNEQFFGPGTRLTVL.

This chain links TRBV5-1 with TRBJ2-1; D is undetermined. Germline CDR1 reads SGHRS; CDR2 reads YFSETQ. The CDR3 spans 13 residues. Trimming cost V 2 bases and J 2 bases, with 5 bases left between them. CDR3 DNA: TGCGCCAGCAGCTTATCTACCTACAATGAGCAGTTCTTC. As protein: CASSLSTYNEQFF. Full variable domain (outside the CDR3, taken from reference TRBV5-1 and TRBJ2-1): KAGVTQTPRYLIKTRGQQVTLSCSPISGHRSVSWYQQTPGQGLQFLFEYFSETQRNKGNFPGRFSGRQFSNSRSEMNVSTLELGDSALYLCASSLSTYNEQFFGPGTRLTVL.

The rearrangement joins TRBV10-3 to TRBJ1-5; D is perhaps TRBD1 (5 bases). CDR1 and CDR2 (germline): ENHRY, SYGVKD. This CDR3 is 16 amino acids long. Trimming stripped 0 bases from V and 4 bases from J, with 13 bases between. The CDR3 reads CAISESSQGGNQPQHF. In DNA, the CDR3 is TGTGCCATCAGTGAGTCATCGCAGGGAGGGAATCAGCCCCAGCATTTT.

The chain carries TRBV19 and TRBJ2-7, with D maybe TRBD1 (6 bases). V gave up 1 base and J gave up 3 bases, with 10 bases separating them. The CDR3 length is 14 residues. Germline V gene data show CDR1 as LNHDA and CDR2 as SQIVND (reference sequence). CDR3 in amino acids: CASSIVGQNYEQYF. As DNA, the CDR3 is TGTGCCAGTAGTATAGTTGGACAGAACTACGAGCAGTACTTC.

The chain has TRBV5-4 and TRBJ2-1; D is unresolved. Between the trimmed V and J ends, which lost 1 base and 4 bases, there was a span of 6 bases. CDR1 and CDR2 (germline): SGHNT, YYREEE (reference sequence). CDR3 length: 13 residues. CDR3 nucleotides: TGTGCCAGCAGCTTGACTCTTTACAATGAGCAGTTCTTC. Its protein product is CASSLTLYNEQFF.

The chain combines TRBV5-1 with TRBJ2-5; 7 bases line up with TRBD1. The ends lost 8 bases at V and 3 bases at J; junction bases unmatched: 4. Germline V gene sequence: CDR1 SGHRS, CDR2 YFSETQ. The CDR3 consists of 12 residues. The CDR3 DNA reads TGCGCCAGTACCGGGACAGAAGAGACCCAGTACTTC. Translation gives CASTGTEETQYF. The full variable domain, with the rest looked up from reference TRBV5-1 and TRBJ2-5, is KAGVTQTPRYLIKTRGQQVTLSCSPISGHRSVSWYQQTPGQGLQFLFEYFSETQRNKGNFPGRFSGRQFSNSRSEMNVSTLELGDSALYLCASTGTEETQYFGPGTRLLVL.

V gene TRBV11-2 combines with J gene TRBJ2-1; the D call may be TRBD1 or TRBD2 (6 bases each). Germline CDR1 is SGHAT and CDR2 is FQNNGV. Trimming removed 5 bases from V and 8 bases from J, with 19 bases in between. The CDR3 extends over 15 amino acids. The CDR3 bases are TGTGCCAGCAGCCTAGGGCTGGGGGGCCTGGATGAGCAGTTCTTC. Encoded protein: CASSLGLGGLDEQFF. Combining the CDR3 with reference TRBV11-2 and TRBJ2-1 gives the whole variable domain EAGVAQSPRYKIIEKRQSVAFWCNPISGHATLYWYQQILGQGPKLLIQFQNNGVVDDSQLPKDRFSAERLKGVDSTLKIQPAKLEDSAVYLCASSLGLGGLDEQFFGPGTRLTVL.

The chain joins TRBV4-2 to TRBJ2-7, with TRBD2 matching over 11 bases. The CDR3 extends over 18 amino acids. V gave up 0 bases and J gave up 3 bases; unmatched junction bases: 10. The germline CDR1 and CDR2 sequences are LGHNA and YNFKEQ. The CDR3 coding sequence is TGTGCCAGCAGCCAAGAGGTGAAGGGGCTAGCGGGGGGCTACGAGCAGTACTTC. Translation gives CASSQEVKGLAGGYEQYF.

The rearrangement links TRBV7-3 to TRBJ2-1, with D unresolved. The CDR3 length is 16 residues. CDR1 is SGHTA and CDR2 is FQGTGA in the germline V gene. Trimming pared 2 bases from V and 2 bases from J, leaving 13 bases between. The CDR3 loop reads CASSLVLEKTYNEQFF. The CDR3 coding sequence is TGTGCCAGCAGCTTAGTCCTAGAAAAGACCTACAATGAGCAGTTCTTC.